This TCR beta chain was observed in a study of identical twins. Findings and caveats of the study: Insertions were fewer in abundant cord blood beta clonotypes, whereas memory repertoires showed none of this pattern.

Turning to this clonotype: What it binds is not known.

Using its own MiXCR run on the 5' RACE reads, TCRdb lists one record per CDR3 protein. The sample carries 1.5 million to 2 million distinct CDR3 sequences, about 32% recorded once. CDR3 length equals 13 residues. Germline V CDR1 and CDR2: MGHDK, SYGVNS. Trimming cost V 5 bases and J 4 bases, with 11 bases left between them. The clonotype was recovered from a newborn girl in good health. This chain links TRBV25-1 with TRBJ2-5; possible D gene TRBD1, 6 bases. The material sequenced was cord blood. Written as DNA, the CDR3 is TGTGCCAGCAGTAAGGACAGCGGAGAGACCCAGTACTTC. Residues: CASSKDSGETQYF.